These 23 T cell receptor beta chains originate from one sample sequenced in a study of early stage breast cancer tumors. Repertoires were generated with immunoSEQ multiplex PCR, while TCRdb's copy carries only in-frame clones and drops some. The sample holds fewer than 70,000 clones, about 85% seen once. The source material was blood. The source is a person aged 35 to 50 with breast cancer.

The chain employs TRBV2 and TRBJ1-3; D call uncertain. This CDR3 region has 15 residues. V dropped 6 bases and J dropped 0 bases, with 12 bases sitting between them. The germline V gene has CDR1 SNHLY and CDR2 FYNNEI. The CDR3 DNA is TGTGCCAGCAGAGCAGAACGCAGCTCTGGAAACACCATATATTTT. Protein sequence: CASRAERSSGNTIYF.

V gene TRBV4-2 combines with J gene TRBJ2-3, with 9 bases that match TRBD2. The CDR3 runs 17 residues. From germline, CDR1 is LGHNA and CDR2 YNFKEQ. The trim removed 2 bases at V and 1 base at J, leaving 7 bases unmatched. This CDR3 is CASSQKGRTSGTDTQYF. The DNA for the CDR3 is TGTGCCAGCAGCCAAAAGGGCAGGACTAGCGGCACAGATACGCAGTATTTT.

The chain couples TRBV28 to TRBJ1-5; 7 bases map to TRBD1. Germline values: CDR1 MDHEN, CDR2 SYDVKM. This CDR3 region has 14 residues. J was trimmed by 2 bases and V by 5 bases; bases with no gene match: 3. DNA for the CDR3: TGTGCCAGCAGTGACAGGGTTGGCAATCAGCCCCAGCATTTT. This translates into CASSDRVGNQPQHF. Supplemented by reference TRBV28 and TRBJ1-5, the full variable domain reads DVKVTQSSRYLVKRTGEKVFLECVQDMDHENMFWYRQDPGLGLRLIYFSYDVKMKEKGDIPEGYSVSREKKERFSLILESASTNQTSMYLCASSDRVGNQPQHFGDGTRLSIL.

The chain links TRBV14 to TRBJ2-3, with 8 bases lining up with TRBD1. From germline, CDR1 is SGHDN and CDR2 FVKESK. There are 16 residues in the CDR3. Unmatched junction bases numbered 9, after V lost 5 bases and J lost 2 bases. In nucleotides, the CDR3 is TGTGCCAGCAGCGGACAGGGAGCTTTTATCACAGATACGCAGTATTTT. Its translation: CASSGQGAFITDTQYF.

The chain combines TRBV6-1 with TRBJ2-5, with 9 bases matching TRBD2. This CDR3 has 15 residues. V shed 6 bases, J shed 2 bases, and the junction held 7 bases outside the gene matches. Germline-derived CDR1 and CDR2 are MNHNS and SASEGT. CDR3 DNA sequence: TGTGCCAGCAGCCCAGAGACTAGCGGACAAGAGACCCAGTACTTC. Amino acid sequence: CASSPETSGQETQYF.

CDR3 in amino acids: CASSWEGNSYNEQFF. DNA of the CDR3: TGTGCCAGCAGTTGGGAGGGAAATTCCTACAATGAGCAGTTCTTC. This rearrangement joins TRBV11-2 to TRBJ2-1; TRBD2 matches at 7 bases. With 6 bases clipped from V and 1 base from J, the junction kept 6 bases outside the gene matches. The V gene's germline CDR1 is SGHAT and CDR2 FQNNGV. CDR3 length equals 15 residues.

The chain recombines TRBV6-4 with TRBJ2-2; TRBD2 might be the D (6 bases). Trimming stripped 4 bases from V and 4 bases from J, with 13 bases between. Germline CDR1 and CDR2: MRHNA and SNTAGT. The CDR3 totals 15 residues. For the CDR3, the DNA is TGTGCCAGCAGTGTTGCTAGCGATAGCACCGGGGAGCTGTTTTTT. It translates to CASSVASDSTGELFF.

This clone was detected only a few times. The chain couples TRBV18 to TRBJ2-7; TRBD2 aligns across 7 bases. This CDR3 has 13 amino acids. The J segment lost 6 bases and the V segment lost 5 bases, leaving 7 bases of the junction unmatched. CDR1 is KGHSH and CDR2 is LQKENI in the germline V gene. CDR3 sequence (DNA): TGTGCCAGCTCAGTGGGCGGGAGAGGCGAGCAGTACTTC. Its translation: CASSVGGRGEQYF.

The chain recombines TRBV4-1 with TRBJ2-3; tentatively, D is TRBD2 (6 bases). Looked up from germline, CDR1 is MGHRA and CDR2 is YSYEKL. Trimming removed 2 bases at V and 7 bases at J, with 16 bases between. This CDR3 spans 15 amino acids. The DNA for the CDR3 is TGCGCCAGCAGCCAAAGACTAGTTGGGGACTATACGCAGTATTTT. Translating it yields CASSQRLVGDYTQYF.

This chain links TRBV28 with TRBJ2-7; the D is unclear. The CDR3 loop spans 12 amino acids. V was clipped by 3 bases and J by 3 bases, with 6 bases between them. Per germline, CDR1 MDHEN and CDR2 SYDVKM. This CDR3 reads CASSFSRYEQYF. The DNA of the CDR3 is TGTGCCAGCAGTTTTAGTCGCTACGAGCAGTACTTC.

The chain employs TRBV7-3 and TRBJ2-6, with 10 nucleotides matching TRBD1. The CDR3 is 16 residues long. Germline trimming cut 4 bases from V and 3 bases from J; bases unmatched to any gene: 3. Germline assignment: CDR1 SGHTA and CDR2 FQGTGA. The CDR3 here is CASSSGQGVGANVLTF. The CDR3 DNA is TGTGCCAGCAGCTCCGGACAGGGGGTTGGGGCCAACGTCCTGACTTTC.

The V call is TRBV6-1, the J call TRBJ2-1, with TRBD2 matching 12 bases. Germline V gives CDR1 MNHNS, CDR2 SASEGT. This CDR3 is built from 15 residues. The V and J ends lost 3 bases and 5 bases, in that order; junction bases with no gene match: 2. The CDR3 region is CASSDGLAGHNEQFF. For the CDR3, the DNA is TGTGCCAGCAGTGACGGACTAGCGGGACACAATGAGCAGTTCTTC.

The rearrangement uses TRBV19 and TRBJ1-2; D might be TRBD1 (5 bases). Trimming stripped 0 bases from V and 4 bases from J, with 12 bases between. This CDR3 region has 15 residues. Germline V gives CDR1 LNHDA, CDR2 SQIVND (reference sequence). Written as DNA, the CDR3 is TGTGCCAGTAGTATAGATATTCCGGGGCCCTATGGCTACACCTTC. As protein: CASSIDIPGPYGYTF. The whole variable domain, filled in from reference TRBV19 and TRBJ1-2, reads DGGITQSPKYLFRKEGQNVTLSCEQNLNHDAMYWYRQDPGQGLRLIYYSQIVNDFQKGDIAEGYSVSREKKESFPLTVTSAQKNPTAFYLCASSIDIPGPYGYTFGSGTRLTVV.

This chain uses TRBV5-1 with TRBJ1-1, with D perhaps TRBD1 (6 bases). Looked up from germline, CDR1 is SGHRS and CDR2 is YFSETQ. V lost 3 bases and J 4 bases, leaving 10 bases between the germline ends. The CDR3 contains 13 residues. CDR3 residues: CASSYQGSTEAFF. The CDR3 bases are TGCGCCAGCAGCTACCAGGGGAGCACTGAAGCTTTCTTT. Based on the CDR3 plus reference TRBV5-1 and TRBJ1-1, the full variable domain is KAGVTQTPRYLIKTRGQQVTLSCSPISGHRSVSWYQQTPGQGLQFLFEYFSETQRNKGNFPGRFSGRQFSNSRSEMNVSTLELGDSALYLCASSYQGSTEAFFGQGTRLTVV.

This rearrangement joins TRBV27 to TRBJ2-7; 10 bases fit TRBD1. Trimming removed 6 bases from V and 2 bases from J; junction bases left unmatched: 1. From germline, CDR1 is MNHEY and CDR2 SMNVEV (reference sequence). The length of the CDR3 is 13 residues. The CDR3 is CASRGTGAYEQYF. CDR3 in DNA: TGTGCCAGCAGAGGGACAGGGGCCTACGAGCAGTACTTC.

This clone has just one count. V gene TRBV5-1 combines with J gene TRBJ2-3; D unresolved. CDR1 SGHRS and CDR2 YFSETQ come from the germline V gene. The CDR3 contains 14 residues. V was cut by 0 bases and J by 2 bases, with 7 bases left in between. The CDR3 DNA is TGCGCCAGCAGCTTGGCAGGACCCACAGATACGCAGTATTTT. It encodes CASSLAGPTDTQYF.

The CDR3 DNA reads as TGTGCCAGCAGCCGACAGGGCACTGGGTTAGGTGAGCAGTTCTTC. Translated: CASSRQGTGLGEQFF. This chain connects TRBV7-9 to TRBJ2-1; the match to TRBD1 covers 7 bases. V was clipped by 5 bases and J by 9 bases; unmatched bases: 13. The CDR3 covers 15 residues. Germline values: CDR1 SEHNR, CDR2 FQNEAQ (reference sequence).

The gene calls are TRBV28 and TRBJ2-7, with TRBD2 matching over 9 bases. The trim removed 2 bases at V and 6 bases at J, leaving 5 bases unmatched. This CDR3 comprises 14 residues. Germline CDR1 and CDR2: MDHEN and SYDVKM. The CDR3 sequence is CASSLAGGPSEQYF. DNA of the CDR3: TGTGCCAGCAGTTTAGCGGGAGGGCCGAGCGAGCAGTACTTC. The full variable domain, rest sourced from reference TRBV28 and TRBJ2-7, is DVKVTQSSRYLVKRTGEKVFLECVQDMDHENMFWYRQDPGLGLRLIYFSYDVKMKEKGDIPEGYSVSREKKERFSLILESASTNQTSMYLCASSLAGGPSEQYFGPGTRLTVT.

The CDR3 nucleotides read TGTGCCAGCTCACCCACTAGTGACGAGCAGTACTTC. This codes for CASSPTSDEQYF. The chain carries TRBV18 and TRBJ2-7, with D possibly matching TRBD2 (5 bases). This CDR3 has 12 residues. The V gene's germline CDR1 is KGHSH and CDR2 LQKENI. V dropped 3 bases and J dropped 5 bases, with 8 bases sitting between them. Drawing the rest from reference TRBV18 and TRBJ2-7, the complete variable domain is NAGVMQNPRHLVRRRGQEARLRCSPMKGHSHVYWYRQLPEEGLKFMVYLQKENIIDESGMPKERFSAEFPKEGPSILRIQQVVRGDSAAYFCASSPTSDEQYFGPGTRLTVT.

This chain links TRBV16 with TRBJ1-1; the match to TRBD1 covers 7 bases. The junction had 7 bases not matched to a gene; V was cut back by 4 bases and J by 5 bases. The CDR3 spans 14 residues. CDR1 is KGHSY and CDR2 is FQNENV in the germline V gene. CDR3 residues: CASSPRQGQTEAFF. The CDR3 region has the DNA TGTGCCAGCAGCCCAAGACAGGGTCAGACTGAAGCTTTCTTT.

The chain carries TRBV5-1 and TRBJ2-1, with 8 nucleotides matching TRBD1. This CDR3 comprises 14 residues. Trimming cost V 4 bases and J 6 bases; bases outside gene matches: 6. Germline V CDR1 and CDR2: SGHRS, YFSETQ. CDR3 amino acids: CASSQNTGGNEQFF. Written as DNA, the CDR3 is TGCGCCAGCAGCCAAAATACAGGGGGCAATGAGCAGTTCTTC.

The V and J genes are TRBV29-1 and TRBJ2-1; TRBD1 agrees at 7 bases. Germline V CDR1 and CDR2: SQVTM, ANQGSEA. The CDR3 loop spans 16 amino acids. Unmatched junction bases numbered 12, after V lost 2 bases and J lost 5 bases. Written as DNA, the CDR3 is TGCAGCGTTGAAATTTCCCGGGACAGTGTCAACAATGAGCAGTTCTTC. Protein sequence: CSVEISRDSVNNEQFF.

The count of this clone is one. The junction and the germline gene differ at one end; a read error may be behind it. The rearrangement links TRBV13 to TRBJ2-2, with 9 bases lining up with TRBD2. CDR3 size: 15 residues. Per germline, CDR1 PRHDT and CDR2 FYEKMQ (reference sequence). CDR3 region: CASRLAGVYTGELFF. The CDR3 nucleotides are TGTGCCAGCAGGTTAGCGGGAGTCTACACCGGGGAGCTGTTTTTT.